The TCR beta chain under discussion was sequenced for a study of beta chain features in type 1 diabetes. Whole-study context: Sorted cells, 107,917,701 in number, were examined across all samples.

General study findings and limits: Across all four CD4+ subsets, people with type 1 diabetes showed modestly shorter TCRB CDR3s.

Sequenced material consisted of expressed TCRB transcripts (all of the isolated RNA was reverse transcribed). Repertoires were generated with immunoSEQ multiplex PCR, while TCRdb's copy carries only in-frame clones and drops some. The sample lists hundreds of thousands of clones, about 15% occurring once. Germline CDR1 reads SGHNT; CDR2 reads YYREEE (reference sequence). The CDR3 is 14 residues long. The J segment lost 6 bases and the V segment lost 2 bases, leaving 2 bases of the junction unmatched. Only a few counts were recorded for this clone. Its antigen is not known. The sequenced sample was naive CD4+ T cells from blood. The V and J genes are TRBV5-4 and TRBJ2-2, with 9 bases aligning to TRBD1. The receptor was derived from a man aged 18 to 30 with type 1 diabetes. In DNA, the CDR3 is TGTGCCAGCAGCTTACAGGGGGCGCCCGGGGAGCTGTTTTTT. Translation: CASSLQGAPGELFF.